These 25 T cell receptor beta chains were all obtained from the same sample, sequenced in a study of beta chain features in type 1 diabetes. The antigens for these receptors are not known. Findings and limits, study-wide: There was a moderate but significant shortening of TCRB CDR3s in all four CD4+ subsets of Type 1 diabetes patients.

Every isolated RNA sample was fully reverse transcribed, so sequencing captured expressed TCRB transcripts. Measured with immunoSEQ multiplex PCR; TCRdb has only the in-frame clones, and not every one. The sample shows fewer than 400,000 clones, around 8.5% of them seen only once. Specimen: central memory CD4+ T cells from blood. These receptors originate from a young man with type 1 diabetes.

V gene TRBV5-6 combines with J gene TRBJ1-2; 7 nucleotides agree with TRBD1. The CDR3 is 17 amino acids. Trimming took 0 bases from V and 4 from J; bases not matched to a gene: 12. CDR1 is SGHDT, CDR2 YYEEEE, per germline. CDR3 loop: CASSLVGQTPTAYGYTF. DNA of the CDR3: TGTGCCAGCAGCTTGGTGGGACAGACCCCGACCGCCTATGGCTACACCTTC. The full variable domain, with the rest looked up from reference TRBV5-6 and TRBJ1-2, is DAGVTQSPTHLIKTRGQQVTLRCSPKSGHDTVSWYQQALGQGPQFIFQYYEEEERQRGNFPDRFSGHQFPNYSSELNVNALLLGDSALYLCASSLVGQTPTAYGYTFGSGTRLTVV.

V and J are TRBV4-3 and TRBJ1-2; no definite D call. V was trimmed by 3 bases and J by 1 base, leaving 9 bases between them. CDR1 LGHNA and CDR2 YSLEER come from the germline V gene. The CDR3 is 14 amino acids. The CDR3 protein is CASSQHSLNYGYTF. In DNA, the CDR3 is TGCGCCAGCAGCCAGCACAGCCTTAACTATGGCTACACCTTC.

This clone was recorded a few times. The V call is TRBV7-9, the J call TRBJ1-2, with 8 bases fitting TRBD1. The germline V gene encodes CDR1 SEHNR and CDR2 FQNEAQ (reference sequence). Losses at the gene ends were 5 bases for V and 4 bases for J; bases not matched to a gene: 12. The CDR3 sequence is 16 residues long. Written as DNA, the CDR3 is TGTGCCAGCAGCCCCCCCTCGGGACAGGCAATCTATGGCTACACCTTC. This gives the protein CASSPPSGQAIYGYTF.

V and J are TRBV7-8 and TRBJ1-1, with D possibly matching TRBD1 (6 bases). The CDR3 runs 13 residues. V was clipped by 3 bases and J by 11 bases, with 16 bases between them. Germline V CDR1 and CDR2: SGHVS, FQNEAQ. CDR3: CASSFPGHLSAFF. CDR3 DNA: TGTGCCAGCAGCTTCCCGGGACACCTGTCCGCTTTCTTT. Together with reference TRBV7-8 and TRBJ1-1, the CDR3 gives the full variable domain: GAGVSQSPRYKVAKRGQDVALRCDPISGHVSLFWYQQALGQGPEFLTYFQNEAQLDKSGLPSDRFFAERPEGSVSTLKIQRTQQEDSAVYLCASSFPGHLSAFFGQGTRLTVV.

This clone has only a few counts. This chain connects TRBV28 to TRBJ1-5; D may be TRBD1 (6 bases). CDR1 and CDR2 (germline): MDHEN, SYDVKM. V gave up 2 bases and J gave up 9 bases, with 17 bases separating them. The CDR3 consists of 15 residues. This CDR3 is CASSLPQSRGLPQHF. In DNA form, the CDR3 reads TGTGCCAGCAGTTTACCCCAGTCCAGGGGTCTGCCCCAGCATTTT. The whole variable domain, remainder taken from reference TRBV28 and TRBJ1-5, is DVKVTQSSRYLVKRTGEKVFLECVQDMDHENMFWYRQDPGLGLRLIYFSYDVKMKEKGDIPEGYSVSREKKERFSLILESASTNQTSMYLCASSLPQSRGLPQHFGDGTRLSIL.

The CDR3 region is CASSPDRDNEQFF. CDR3 in DNA: TGTGCCAGCTCACCCGACAGAGACAATGAGCAGTTCTTC. This chain links TRBV18 with TRBJ2-1, with D perhaps TRBD1 (5 bases). V lost 3 bases to trimming and J lost 5 bases, with 8 bases between them. CDR3 length: 13 residues. The V gene's germline CDR1 is KGHSH and CDR2 LQKENI.

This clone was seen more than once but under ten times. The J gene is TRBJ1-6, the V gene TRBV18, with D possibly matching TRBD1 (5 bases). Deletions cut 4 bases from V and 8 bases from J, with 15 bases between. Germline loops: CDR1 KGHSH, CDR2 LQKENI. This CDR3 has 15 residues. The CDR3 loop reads CASSRDVARDSPLHF. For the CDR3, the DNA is TGTGCCAGCTCACGGGACGTCGCTAGGGATTCACCCCTCCACTTT.

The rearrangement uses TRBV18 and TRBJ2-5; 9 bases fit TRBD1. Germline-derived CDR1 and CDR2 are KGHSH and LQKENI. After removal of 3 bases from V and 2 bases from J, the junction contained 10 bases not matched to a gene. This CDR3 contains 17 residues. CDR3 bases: TGTGCCAGCTCACCCCCCCTTGGACAGGGGCTTCAAGAGACCCAGTACTTC. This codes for CASSPPLGQGLQETQYF.

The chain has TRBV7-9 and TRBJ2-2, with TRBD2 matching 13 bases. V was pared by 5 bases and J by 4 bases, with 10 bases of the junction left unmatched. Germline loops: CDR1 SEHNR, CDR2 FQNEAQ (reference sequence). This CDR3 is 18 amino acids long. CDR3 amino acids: CASSLGLAGPKGTGELFF. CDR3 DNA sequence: TGTGCCAGCAGCCTGGGACTAGCGGGGCCGAAAGGCACCGGGGAGCTGTTTTTT.

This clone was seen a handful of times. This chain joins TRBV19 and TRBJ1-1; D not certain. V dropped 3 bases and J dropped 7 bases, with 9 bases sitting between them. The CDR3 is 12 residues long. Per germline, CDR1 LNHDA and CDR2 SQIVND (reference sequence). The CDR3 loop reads CASSIRAYEAFF. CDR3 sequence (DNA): TGTGCCAGTAGTATCCGGGCATATGAAGCTTTCTTT.

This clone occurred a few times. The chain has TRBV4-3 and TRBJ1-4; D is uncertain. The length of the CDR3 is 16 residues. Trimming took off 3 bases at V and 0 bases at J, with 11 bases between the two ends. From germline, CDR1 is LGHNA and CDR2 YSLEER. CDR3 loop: CASSHRASSTNEKLFF. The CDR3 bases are TGCGCCAGCAGCCATCGTGCGAGCTCAACTAATGAAAAACTGTTTTTT.

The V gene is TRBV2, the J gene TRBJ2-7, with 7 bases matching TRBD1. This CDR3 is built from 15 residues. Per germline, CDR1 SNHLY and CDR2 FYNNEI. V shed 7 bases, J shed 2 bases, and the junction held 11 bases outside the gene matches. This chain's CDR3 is CASMPGTAITYEQYF. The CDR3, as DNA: TGTGCCAGCATGCCCGGGACAGCTATTACCTACGAGCAGTACTTC.

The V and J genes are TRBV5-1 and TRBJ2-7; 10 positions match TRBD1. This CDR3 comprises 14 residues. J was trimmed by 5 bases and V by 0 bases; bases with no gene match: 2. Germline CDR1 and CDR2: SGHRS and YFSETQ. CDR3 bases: TGCGCCAGCAGCTTGGGGGACAGGGGAAACGAGCAGTACTTC. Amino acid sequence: CASSLGDRGNEQYF.

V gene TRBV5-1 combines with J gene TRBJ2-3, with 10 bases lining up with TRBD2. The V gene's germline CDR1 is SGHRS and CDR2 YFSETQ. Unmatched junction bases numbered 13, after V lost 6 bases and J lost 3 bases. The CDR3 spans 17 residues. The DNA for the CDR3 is TGCGCCAGCAATCAGGACATTAGCGGGGGGATAACAGATACGCAGTATTTT. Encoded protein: CASNQDISGGITDTQYF.

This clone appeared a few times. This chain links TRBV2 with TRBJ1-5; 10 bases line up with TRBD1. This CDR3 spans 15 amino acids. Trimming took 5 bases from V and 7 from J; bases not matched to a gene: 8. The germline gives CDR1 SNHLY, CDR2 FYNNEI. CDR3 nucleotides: TGTGCCAGCAGTATGGGGACAGGGGCCCCACAGCCCCAGCATTTT. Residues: CASSMGTGAPQPQHF.

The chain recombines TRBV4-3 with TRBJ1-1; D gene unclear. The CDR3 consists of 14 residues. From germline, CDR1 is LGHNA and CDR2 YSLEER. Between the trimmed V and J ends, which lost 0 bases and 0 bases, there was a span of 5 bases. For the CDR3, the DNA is TGCGCCAGCAGCCAAGACAGAATGAACACTGAAGCTTTCTTT. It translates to CASSQDRMNTEAFF.

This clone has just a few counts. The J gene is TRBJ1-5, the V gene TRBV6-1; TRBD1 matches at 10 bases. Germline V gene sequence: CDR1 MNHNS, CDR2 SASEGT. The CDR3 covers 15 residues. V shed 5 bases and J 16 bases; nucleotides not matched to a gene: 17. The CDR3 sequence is CASSPEPGQGRREHF. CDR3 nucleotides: TGTGCCAGCAGTCCTGAGCCGGGACAGGGGCGGAGGGAACATTTT.

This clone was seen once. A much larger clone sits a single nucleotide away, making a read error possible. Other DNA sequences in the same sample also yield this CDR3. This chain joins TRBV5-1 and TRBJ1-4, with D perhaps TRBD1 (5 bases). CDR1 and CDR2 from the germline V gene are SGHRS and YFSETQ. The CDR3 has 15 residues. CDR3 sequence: CASSPSGPRGEKLFF. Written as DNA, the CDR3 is TGCGCCAGCAGCCCGTCGGGGCCAAGAGGAGAAAAACTATTTTTT.

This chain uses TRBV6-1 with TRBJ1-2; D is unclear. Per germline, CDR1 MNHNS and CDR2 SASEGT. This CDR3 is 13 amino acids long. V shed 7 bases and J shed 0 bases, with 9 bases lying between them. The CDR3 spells CASKPEANYGYTF. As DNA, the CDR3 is TGTGCCAGCAAGCCTGAAGCTAACTATGGCTACACCTTC.

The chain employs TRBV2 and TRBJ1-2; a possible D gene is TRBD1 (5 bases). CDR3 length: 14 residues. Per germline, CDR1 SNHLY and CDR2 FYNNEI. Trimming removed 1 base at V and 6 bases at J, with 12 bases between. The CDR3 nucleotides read TGTGCCAGCAGTGAAGGGCGGCAGGGACATGGCTACACCTTC. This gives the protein CASSEGRQGHGYTF.

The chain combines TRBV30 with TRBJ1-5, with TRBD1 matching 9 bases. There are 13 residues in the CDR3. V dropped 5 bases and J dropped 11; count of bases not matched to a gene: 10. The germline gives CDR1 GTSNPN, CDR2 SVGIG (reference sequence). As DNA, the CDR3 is TGTGCCTGGGAGGGACAGGGCGAGGAGACCCAGCATTTT. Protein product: CAWEGQGEETQHF.

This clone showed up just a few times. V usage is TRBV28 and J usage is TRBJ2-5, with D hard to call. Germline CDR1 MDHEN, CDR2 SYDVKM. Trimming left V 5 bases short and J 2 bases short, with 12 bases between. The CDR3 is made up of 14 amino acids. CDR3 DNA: TGTGCCAGCAGTGCCAACTACGCACAAGAGACCCAGTACTTC. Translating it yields CASSANYAQETQYF.

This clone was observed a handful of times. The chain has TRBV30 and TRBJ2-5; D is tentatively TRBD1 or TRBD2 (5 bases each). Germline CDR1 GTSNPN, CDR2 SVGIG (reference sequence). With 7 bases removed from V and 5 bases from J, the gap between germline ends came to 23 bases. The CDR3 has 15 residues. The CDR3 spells CAYEPLTGPGETQYF. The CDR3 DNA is TGTGCCTACGAACCACTAACAGGCCCGGGGGAGACCCAGTACTTC.

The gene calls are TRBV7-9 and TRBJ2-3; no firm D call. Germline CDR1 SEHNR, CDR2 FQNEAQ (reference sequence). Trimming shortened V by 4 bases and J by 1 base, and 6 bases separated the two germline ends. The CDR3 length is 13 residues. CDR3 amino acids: CASSSTGTDTQYF. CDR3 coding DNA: TGTGCCAGCAGCTCGACTGGCACAGATACGCAGTATTTT.

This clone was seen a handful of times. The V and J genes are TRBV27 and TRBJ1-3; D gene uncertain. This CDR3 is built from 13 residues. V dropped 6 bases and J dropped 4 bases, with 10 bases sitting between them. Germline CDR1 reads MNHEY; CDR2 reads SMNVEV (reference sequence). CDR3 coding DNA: TGTGCCAGCAGGCCACATGGAGGAAACACCATATATTTT. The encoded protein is CASRPHGGNTIYF.